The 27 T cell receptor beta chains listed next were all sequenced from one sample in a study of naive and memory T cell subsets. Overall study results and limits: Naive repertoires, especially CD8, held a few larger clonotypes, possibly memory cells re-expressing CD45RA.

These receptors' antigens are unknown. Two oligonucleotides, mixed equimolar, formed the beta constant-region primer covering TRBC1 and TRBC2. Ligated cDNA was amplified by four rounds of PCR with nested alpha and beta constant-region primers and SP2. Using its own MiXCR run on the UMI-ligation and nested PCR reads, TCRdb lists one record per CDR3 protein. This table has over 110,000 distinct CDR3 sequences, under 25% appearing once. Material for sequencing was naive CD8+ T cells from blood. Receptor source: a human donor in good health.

The CDR3 loop reads CASSPRQRTYEQYF. The CDR3 DNA sequence: TGTGCCAGCAGCCCCAGACAGAGAACCTACGAGCAGTACTTC. The chain carries TRBV9 and TRBJ2-7, with D possibly being TRBD1 (5 bases). Germline V gene sequence: CDR1 SGDLS, CDR2 YYNGEE. The CDR3 has 14 residues. V dropped 4 bases and J dropped 2 bases, with 13 bases sitting between them.

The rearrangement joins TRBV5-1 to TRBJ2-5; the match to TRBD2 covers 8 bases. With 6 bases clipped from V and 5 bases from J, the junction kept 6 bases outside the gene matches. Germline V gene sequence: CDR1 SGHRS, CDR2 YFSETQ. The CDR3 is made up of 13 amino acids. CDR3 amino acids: CASKREFDETQYF. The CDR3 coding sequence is TGCGCCAGCAAGCGGGAGTTTGACGAGACCCAGTACTTC.

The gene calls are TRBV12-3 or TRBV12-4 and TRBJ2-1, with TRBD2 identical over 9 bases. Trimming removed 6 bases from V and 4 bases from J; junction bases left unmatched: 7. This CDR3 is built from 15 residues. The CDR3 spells CASRGVAGVYNEQFF. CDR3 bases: TGTGCCAGCAGGGGTGTAGCGGGAGTTTACAATGAGCAGTTCTTC.

CDR3 region: CASTLSGSYNEQFF. The CDR3 DNA follows: TGTGCCAGCACTCTTAGCGGCTCCTACAATGAGCAGTTCTTC. The V gene is TRBV27, the J gene TRBJ2-1; possibly TRBD2 for D (6 bases). V lost 7 bases and J lost 0, with 10 bases in between. CDR1 MNHEY and CDR2 SMNVEV come from the germline V gene (reference sequence). This CDR3 contains 14 residues.

The CDR3 loop is CASSFTEAFF. DNA for the CDR3: TGTGCCAGCAGTTTCACTGAAGCTTTCTTT. V and J are TRBV12-3 or TRBV12-4 and TRBJ1-1; D is unclear. The CDR3 is 10 residues long. Trimming shortened V by 3 bases and J by 4 bases, and 0 bases separated the two germline ends.

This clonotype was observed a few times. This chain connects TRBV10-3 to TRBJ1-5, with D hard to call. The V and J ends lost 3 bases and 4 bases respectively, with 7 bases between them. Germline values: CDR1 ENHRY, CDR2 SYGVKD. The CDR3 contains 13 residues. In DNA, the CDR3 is TGTGCCATCAGTGAAAGGGCTAATCAGCCCCAGCATTTT. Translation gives CAISERANQPQHF.

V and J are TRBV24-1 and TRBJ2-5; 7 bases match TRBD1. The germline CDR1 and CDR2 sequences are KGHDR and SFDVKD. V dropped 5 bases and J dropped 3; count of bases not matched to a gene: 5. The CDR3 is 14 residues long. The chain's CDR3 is CATSATGTEETQYF. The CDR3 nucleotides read TGTGCCACCAGTGCCACCGGGACAGAAGAGACCCAGTACTTC.

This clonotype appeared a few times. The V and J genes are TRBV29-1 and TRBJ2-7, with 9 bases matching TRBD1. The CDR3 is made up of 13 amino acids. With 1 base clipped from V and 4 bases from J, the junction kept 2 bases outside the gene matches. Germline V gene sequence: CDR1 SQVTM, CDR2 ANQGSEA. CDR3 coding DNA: TGCAGCGTTGAAGGGGACAGGGAATACGAGCAGTACTTC. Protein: CSVEGDREYEQYF.

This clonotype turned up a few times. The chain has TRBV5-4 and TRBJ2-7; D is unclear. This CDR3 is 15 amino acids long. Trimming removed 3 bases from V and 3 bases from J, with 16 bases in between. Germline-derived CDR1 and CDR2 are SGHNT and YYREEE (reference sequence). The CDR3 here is CASSSAGLSGYEQYF. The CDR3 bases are TGTGCCAGCAGCTCGGCTGGGCTTTCGGGCTACGAGCAGTACTTC. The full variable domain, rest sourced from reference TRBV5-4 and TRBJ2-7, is ETGVTQSPTHLIKTRGQQVTLRCSSQSGHNTVSWYQQALGQGPQFIFQYYREEENGRGNFPPRFSGLQFPNYSSELNVNALELDDSALYLCASSSAGLSGYEQYFGPGTRLTVT.

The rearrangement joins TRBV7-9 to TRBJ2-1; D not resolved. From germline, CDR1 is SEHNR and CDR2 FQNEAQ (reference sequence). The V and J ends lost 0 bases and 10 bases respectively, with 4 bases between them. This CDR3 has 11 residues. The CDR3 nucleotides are TGTGCCAGCAGCTTAGCGGGCGAGCAGTTCTTC. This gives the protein CASSLAGEQFF.

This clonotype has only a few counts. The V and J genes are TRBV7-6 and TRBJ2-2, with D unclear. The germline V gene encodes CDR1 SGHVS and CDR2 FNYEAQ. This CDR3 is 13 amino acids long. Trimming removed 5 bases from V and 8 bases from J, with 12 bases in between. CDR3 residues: CASSPYVIGELFF. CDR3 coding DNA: TGTGCCAGCAGCCCCTATGTGATTGGGGAGCTGTTTTTT.

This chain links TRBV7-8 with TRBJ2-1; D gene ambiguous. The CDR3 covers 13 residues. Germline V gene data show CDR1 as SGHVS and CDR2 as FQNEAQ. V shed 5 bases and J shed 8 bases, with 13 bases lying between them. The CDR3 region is CASSASLGYEQFF. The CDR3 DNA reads TGTGCCAGCAGCGCATCTCTAGGGTATGAGCAGTTCTTC. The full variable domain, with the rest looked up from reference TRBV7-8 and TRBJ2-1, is GAGVSQSPRYKVAKRGQDVALRCDPISGHVSLFWYQQALGQGPEFLTYFQNEAQLDKSGLPSDRFFAERPEGSVSTLKIQRTQQEDSAVYLCASSASLGYEQFFGPGTRLTVL.

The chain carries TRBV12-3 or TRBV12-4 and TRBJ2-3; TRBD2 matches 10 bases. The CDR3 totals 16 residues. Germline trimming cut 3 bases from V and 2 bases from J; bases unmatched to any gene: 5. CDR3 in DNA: TGTGCCAGCAGTTTGTTCGGACTAGCGGTCACAGATACGCAGTATTTT. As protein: CASSLFGLAVTDTQYF.

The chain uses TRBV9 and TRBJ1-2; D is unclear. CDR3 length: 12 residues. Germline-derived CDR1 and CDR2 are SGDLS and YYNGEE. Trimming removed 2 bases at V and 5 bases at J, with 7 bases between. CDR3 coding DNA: TGTGCCAGCAGCGTTGGAGGTTATGGCTACACCTTC. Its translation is CASSVGGYGYTF.

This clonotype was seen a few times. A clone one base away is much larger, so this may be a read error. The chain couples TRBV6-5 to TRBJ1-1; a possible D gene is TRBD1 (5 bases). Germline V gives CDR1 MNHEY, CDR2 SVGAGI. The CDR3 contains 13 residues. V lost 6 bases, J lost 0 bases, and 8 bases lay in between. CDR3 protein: CASSQQVNTEAFF. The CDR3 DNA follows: TGTGCCAGCAGCCAACAGGTGAACACTGAAGCTTTCTTT.

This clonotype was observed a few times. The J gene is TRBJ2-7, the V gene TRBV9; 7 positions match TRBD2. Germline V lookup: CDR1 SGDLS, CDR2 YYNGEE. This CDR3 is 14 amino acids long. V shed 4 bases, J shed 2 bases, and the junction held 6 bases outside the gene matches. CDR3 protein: CASSLGTKAYEQYF. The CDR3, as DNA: TGTGCCAGCAGCCTTGGGACTAAAGCCTACGAGCAGTACTTC.

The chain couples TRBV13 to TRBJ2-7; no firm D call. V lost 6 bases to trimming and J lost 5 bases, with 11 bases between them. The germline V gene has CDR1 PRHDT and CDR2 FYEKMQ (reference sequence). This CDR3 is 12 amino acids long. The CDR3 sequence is CASSSSAHEQYF. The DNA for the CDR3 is TGTGCCAGCAGTTCATCGGCCCACGAGCAGTACTTC. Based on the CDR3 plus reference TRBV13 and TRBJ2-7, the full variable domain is AAGVIQSPRHLIKEKRETATLKCYPIPRHDTVYWYQQGPGQDPQFLISFYEKMQSDKGSIPDRFSAQQFSDYHSELNMSSLELGDSALYFCASSSSAHEQYFGPGTRLTVT.

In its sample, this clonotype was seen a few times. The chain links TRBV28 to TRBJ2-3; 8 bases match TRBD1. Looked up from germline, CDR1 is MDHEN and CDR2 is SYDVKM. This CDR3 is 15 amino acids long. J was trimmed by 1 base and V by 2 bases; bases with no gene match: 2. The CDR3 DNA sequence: TGTGCCAGCAGTTTAGCAGGGGGCCGCACAGATACGCAGTATTTT. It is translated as CASSLAGGRTDTQYF.

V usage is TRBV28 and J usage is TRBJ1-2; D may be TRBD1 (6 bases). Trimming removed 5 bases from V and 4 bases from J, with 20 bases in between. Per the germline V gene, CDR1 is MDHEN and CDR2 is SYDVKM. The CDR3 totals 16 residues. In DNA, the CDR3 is TGTGCCAGCAGTCCGCTTAGGGGGGGCGCATTCTATGGCTACACCTTC. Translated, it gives CASSPLRGGAFYGYTF.

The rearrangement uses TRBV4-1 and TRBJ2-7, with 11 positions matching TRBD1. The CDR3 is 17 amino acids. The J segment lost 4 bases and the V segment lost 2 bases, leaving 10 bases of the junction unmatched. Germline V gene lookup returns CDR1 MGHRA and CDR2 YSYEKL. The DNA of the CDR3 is TGCGCCAGCAGCCAAATTTCCGGGACAGGGGGTTCGTACGAGCAGTACTTC. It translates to CASSQISGTGGSYEQYF.

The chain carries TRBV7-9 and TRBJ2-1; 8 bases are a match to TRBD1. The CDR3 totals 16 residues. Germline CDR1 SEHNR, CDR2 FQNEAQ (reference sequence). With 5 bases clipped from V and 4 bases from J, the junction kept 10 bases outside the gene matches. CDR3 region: CASSPTTGDLYNEQFF. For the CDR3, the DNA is TGTGCCAGCAGCCCAACGACAGGGGACTTATACAATGAGCAGTTCTTC.

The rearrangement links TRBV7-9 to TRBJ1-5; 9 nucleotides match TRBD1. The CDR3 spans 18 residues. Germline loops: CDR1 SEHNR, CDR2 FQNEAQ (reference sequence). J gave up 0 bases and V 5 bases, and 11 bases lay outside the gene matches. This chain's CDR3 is CASSLTGTGRYSNQPQHF. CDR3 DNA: TGTGCCAGCAGCCTCACCGGGACAGGGAGGTATAGCAATCAGCCCCAGCATTTT.

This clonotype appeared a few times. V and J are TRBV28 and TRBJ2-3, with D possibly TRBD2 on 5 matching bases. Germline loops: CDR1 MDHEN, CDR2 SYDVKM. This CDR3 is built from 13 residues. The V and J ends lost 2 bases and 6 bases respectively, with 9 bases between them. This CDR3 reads CASSLRSGDTQYF. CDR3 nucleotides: TGTGCCAGCAGTTTAAGATCGGGGGATACGCAGTATTTT.

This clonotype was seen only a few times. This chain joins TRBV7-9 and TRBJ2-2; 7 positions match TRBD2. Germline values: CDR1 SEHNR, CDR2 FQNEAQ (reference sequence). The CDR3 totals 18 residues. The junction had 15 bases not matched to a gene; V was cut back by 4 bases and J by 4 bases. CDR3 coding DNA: TGTGCCAGCAGCTCCGAAAGGGGTCGGGACTATATCACCGGGGAGCTGTTTTTT. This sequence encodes CASSSERGRDYITGELFF.

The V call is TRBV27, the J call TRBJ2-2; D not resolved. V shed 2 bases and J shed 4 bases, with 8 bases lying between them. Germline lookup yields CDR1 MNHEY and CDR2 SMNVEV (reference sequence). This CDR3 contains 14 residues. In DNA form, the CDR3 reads TGTGCCAGCAGTTTAGTTGGTGGCACCGGGGAGCTGTTTTTT. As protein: CASSLVGGTGELFF.

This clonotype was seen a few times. For the CDR3, the DNA is TGTGCCAGCAGTGAATTCGGTAATGAGCAGTTCTTC. It yields the protein CASSEFGNEQFF. The gene calls are TRBV6-1 and TRBJ2-1; no reliable D call. V was pared by 2 bases and J by 7 bases, with 6 bases between. The CDR3 covers 12 residues. The V gene's germline CDR1 is MNHNS and CDR2 SASEGT.

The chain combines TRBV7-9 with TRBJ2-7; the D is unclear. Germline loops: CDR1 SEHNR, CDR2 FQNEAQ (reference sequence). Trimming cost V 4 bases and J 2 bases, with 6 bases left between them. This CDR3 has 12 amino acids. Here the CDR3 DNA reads TGTGCCAGCAGCTCGCAGACCTACGAGCAGTACTTC. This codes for CASSSQTYEQYF.